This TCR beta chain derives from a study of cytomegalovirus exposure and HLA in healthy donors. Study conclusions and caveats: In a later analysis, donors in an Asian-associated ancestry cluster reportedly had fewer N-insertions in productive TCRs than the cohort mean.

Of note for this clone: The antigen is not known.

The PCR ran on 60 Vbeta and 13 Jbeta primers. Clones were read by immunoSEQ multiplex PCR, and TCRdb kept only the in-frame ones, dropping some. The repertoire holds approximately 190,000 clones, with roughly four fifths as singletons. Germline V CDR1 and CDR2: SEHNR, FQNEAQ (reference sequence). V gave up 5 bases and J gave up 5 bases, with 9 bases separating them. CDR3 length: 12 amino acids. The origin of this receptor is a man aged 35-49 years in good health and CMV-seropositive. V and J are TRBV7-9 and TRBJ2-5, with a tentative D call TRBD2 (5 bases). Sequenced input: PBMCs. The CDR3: CASSPTGETQYF. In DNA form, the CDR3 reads TGTGCCAGCAGCCCCACGGGGGAGACCCAGTACTTC.